This entry is about one T cell receptor (beta chain). What it binds is not known. For the second PCR, which ran for roughly 7 to 11 cycles, a sample-barcoded 5' primer and a J-beta primer mix were used. TCRdb re-called the 5' RACE reads through MiXCR, storing one row per CDR3 protein. The repertoire holds roughly 1.4 million distinct CDR3 sequences, with roughly 60% as singletons. Germline CDR1 and CDR2: LGHNA and YNFKEQ. Trimming left V 4 bases short and J 7 bases short, with 7 bases between. The CDR3 covers 12 residues. The sample is drawn from a study of blood T cells in healthy people across ages. Broader study findings: Unsorted PBMCs blocked a conclusive comparison of naive and antigen-experienced cells.

Sequencing was done on a sample of blood. This TCR derives from a man between 18 and 35 years old in good health. J is TRBJ2-2 and V is TRBV4-2, with D tentatively TRBD2 (6 bases). DNA of the CDR3: TGTGCCAGCAGCCGGGGAGGCGGGGAGCTGTTTTTT. Its protein product is CASSRGGGELFF.